A single sample is the source of the 29 T cell receptor beta chains below, sequenced in a study of T cell responses to AZD1222 COVID-19 vaccine. Profiled with immunoSEQ multiplex PCR; TCRdb holds only in-frame clones, not every one. This table has around 130,000 clones, over 90% appearing once. Material: peripheral blood, obtained on day 0 of AZD1222 vaccination. Source of these receptors: an adult in good health.

The rearrangement joins TRBV6-1 to TRBJ1-2, with TRBD1 as a possible D gene (5 bases). V was trimmed by 2 bases and J by 7 bases, leaving 14 bases between them. The CDR3 runs 14 residues. Germline-derived CDR1 and CDR2 are MNHNS and SASEGT. The CDR3 reads CASSETAGLIGYTF. The CDR3 nucleotides read TGTGCCAGCAGTGAAACAGCAGGGTTGATTGGCTACACCTTC.

The chain employs TRBV30 and TRBJ1-6; tentative D call: TRBD1 (5 bases). The CDR3 length is 13 residues. Trimming stripped 0 bases from V and 8 bases from J, with 8 bases between. Germline V gene lookup returns CDR1 GTSNPN and CDR2 SVGIG (reference sequence). CDR3 nucleotides: TGTGCCTGGAGTGTCACGGGGGATTCACCCCTCCACTTT. This encodes CAWSVTGDSPLHF.

The genes are TRBV2 and TRBJ1-3; D might be TRBD1 (5 bases). CDR1 and CDR2 from the germline V gene are SNHLY and FYNNEI. The CDR3 runs to 16 residues. Trimming left V 2 bases short and J 4 bases short, with 15 bases between. CDR3 sequence reads: CASSEQGSLLGNTIYF. In DNA, the CDR3 is TGTGCCAGCAGTGAACAGGGCTCACTATTGGGAAACACCATATATTTT.

The chain carries TRBV5-6 and TRBJ1-2; a weak D match, TRBD1 (5 bases). Trimming pared 2 bases from V and 6 bases from J, leaving 8 bases between. The CDR3 contains 12 residues. CDR1 and CDR2 from the germline V gene are SGHDT and YYEEEE. For the CDR3, the DNA is TGTGCCAGCAGCTTCGGGACGAATGGCTACACCTTC. This sequence encodes CASSFGTNGYTF.

The rearrangement uses TRBV7-6 and TRBJ2-1, with 7 bases lining up with TRBD1. This CDR3 contains 16 residues. Germline assignment: CDR1 SGHVS and CDR2 FNYEAQ. J was trimmed by 5 bases and V by 5 bases; bases with no gene match: 12. For the CDR3, the DNA is TGTGCCAGCAGCCTTTCAGGGGGTTCACTAAACAATGAGCAGTTCTTC. This translates into CASSLSGGSLNNEQFF.

This sequence joins TRBV5-1 and TRBJ1-1; D might be TRBD1 (6 bases). The CDR3 runs to 12 residues. Germline V lookup: CDR1 SGHRS, CDR2 YFSETQ. V lost 3 bases, J lost 8 bases, and 11 bases lay in between. The CDR3 DNA reads TGCGCCAGCAGCTACGGACAGTCCGAAGCTTTCTTT. Translation gives CASSYGQSEAFF.

Only one count was recorded for this clone. This rearrangement joins TRBV7-8 to TRBJ2-1; tentatively, D is TRBD1 (5 bases). CDR1 and CDR2 from the germline V gene are SGHVS and FQNEAQ. Trimming pared 0 bases from V and 12 bases from J, leaving 15 bases between. The length of the CDR3 is 14 residues. CDR3 amino acids: CASSLAGPTHGQFF. CDR3 coding DNA: TGTGCCAGCAGCTTAGCGGGGCCCACGCACGGGCAGTTCTTC.

The rearrangement joins TRBV7-9 to TRBJ1-1; 8 bases are a match to TRBD1. The trim removed 5 bases at V and 2 bases at J, leaving 4 bases unmatched. The CDR3 is made up of 14 amino acids. The V gene's germline CDR1 is SEHNR and CDR2 FQNEAQ (reference sequence). CDR3 DNA sequence: TGTGCCAGCAGCAGGGGACAGGTTAACACTGAAGCTTTCTTT. It codes for CASSRGQVNTEAFF.

The chain uses TRBV2 and TRBJ2-3; D unclear. Germline V lookup: CDR1 SNHLY, CDR2 FYNNEI. The CDR3 totals 15 residues. Trimming removed 2 bases from V and 3 bases from J, with 12 bases in between. Written as DNA, the CDR3 is TGTGCCAGCAGTGAAAACAGCCTTGGAACAGATACGCAGTATTTT. It yields the protein CASSENSLGTDTQYF.

The chain links TRBV6-5 to TRBJ2-7; maybe TRBD1 (5 bases). The V end lost 8 bases, the J end lost 2 bases, and 16 bases lay between the germline ends. This CDR3 has 14 residues. Germline V CDR1 and CDR2: MNHEY, SVGAGI. The CDR3 nucleotides read TGTGCCAGCCCGAGTGGGGCGGATCCCTACGAGCAGTACTTC. It is translated as CASPSGADPYEQYF.

V is TRBV25-1 and J is TRBJ1-3; no clear D gene. The germline CDR1 and CDR2 sequences are MGHDK and SYGVNS. The CDR3 length is 14 residues. V shed 3 bases and J shed 0 bases, with 6 bases lying between them. This chain's CDR3 is CASSEGFSGNTIYF. In nucleotides, the CDR3 is TGTGCCAGCAGTGAGGGGTTCTCTGGAAACACCATATATTTT.

V and J are TRBV6-5 and TRBJ1-5, with D tentatively TRBD1 (6 bases). V was pared by 5 bases and J by 4 bases, with 9 bases between. The CDR3 is made up of 13 amino acids. CDR1 and CDR2 (germline): MNHEY, SVGAGI. The CDR3 loop reads CASSRDINQPQHF. CDR3 nucleotides: TGTGCCAGCAGTCGGGACATTAATCAGCCCCAGCATTTT.

The chain uses TRBV15 and TRBJ1-4, with D unclear. The germline V and J ends were trimmed by 0 bases and 5 bases, with 19 bases remaining between them. Germline V CDR1 and CDR2: LNHNV, YYDKDF (reference sequence). CDR3 size: 18 residues. The CDR3 DNA follows: TGTGCCACCAGCAGAGATAAAGGGAGGATCACGAGGAATGAAAAACTGTTTTTT. Protein: CATSRDKGRITRNEKLFF.

The J gene is TRBJ2-5, the V gene TRBV5-1; 7 bases agree with TRBD1. V dropped 5 bases and J dropped 1; count of bases not matched to a gene: 5. The CDR3 spans 14 residues. CDR1 SGHRS and CDR2 YFSETQ come from the germline V gene. The CDR3 reads CASRGTASQETQYF. The CDR3 DNA follows: TGCGCCAGCAGAGGGACAGCCAGCCAAGAGACCCAGTACTTC.

This rearrangement joins TRBV5-1 to TRBJ1-1; a possible D gene is TRBD1 (5 bases). The CDR3 runs 13 residues. V lost 0 bases and J lost 10, with 13 bases in between. From germline, CDR1 is SGHRS and CDR2 YFSETQ. The CDR3 DNA reads as TGCGCCAGCAGCTTGGAAGGTTCAGGGAGAGCTTTCTTT. Translating it yields CASSLEGSGRAFF. Full variable domain (remainder filled in from reference TRBV5-1 and TRBJ1-1): KAGVTQTPRYLIKTRGQQVTLSCSPISGHRSVSWYQQTPGQGLQFLFEYFSETQRNKGNFPGRFSGRQFSNSRSEMNVSTLELGDSALYLCASSLEGSGRAFFGQGTRLTVV.

The chain combines TRBV6-5 with TRBJ1-6, with D perhaps matching TRBD1 (5 bases). This CDR3 comprises 13 residues. Per germline, CDR1 MNHEY and CDR2 SVGAGI. V was shortened by 7 bases and J by 9 bases, with 13 bases between the two germline ends. The chain's CDR3 is CASKGNLGSPLHF. As DNA, the CDR3 is TGTGCCAGCAAGGGGAATCTAGGTTCACCCCTCCACTTT.

The J gene is TRBJ1-1, the V gene TRBV9; D perhaps matches TRBD1 (5 bases). Germline CDR1 and CDR2: SGDLS and YYNGEE. Trimming took 4 bases from V and 4 from J, leaving 20 bases between them. The CDR3 extends over 16 amino acids. In DNA form, the CDR3 reads TGTGCCAGCAGCCCCCGGGACGGGCGGAAGGGCACTGAAGCTTTCTTT. This translates into CASSPRDGRKGTEAFF.

The V call is TRBV6-5, the J call TRBJ1-2; no reliable D call. The CDR3 runs to 14 residues. From germline, CDR1 is MNHEY and CDR2 SVGAGI. Trimming removed 7 bases at V and 3 bases at J, with 15 bases between. CDR3 protein: CASKPPLPDYGYTF. Written as DNA, the CDR3 is TGTGCCAGCAAACCCCCCCTTCCGGACTATGGCTACACCTTC.

The V gene is TRBV6-1, the J gene TRBJ1-5; 8 nucleotides line up with TRBD1. Germline V gene data show CDR1 as MNHNS and CDR2 as SASEGT. CDR3 length: 15 amino acids. The ends lost 6 bases at V and 7 bases at J; junction bases unmatched: 11. The CDR3 here is CASSTRRQGQQPQHF. The CDR3 bases are TGTGCCAGCAGCACGCGTCGACAGGGGCAACAGCCCCAGCATTTT.

The V and J genes are TRBV9 and TRBJ1-2; D uncertain. From germline, CDR1 is SGDLS and CDR2 YYNGEE. The V end lost 6 bases, the J end lost 8 bases, and 29 bases lay between the germline ends. This CDR3 is 17 amino acids long. The CDR3 spells CASTRAVGQRQAKGYTF. The CDR3 nucleotides read TGTGCCAGCACCCGTGCGGTGGGCCAAAGACAAGCCAAGGGCTACACCTTC.

V usage is TRBV5-6 and J usage is TRBJ1-2; D remains ambiguous. Germline values: CDR1 SGHDT, CDR2 YYEEEE. The ends were cut back, 0 bases at V and 5 bases at J, with 17 bases in the middle. This CDR3 has 16 amino acids. CDR3: CASSLGISTRLYGYTF. The CDR3 DNA reads as TGTGCCAGCAGCTTGGGGATATCGACCCGGCTATATGGCTACACCTTC.

The chain links TRBV7-6 to TRBJ1-1; a possible D gene is TRBD1 (5 bases). The CDR3 sequence is 14 residues long. Per germline, CDR1 SGHVS and CDR2 FNYEAQ. V lost 2 bases to trimming and J lost 3 bases, with 10 bases between them. The CDR3 sequence: CASSLRVGDTEAFF. In DNA form, the CDR3 reads TGTGCCAGCAGCTTAAGGGTAGGGGACACTGAAGCTTTCTTT.

The rearrangement uses TRBV4-2 and TRBJ2-1; tentative D call: TRBD2 (7 bases). The CDR3 extends over 16 amino acids. V lost 0 bases and J lost 4, with 13 bases in between. Germline values: CDR1 LGHNA, CDR2 YNFKEQ. The CDR3 DNA follows: TGTGCCAGCAGCCAAGATAGGCGGGGGCTGTACAATGAGCAGTTCTTC. Its translation is CASSQDRRGLYNEQFF.

The chain joins TRBV28 to TRBJ1-5, with unresolved D. The CDR3 loop spans 14 amino acids. Germline-derived CDR1 and CDR2 are MDHEN and SYDVKM. V lost 3 bases to trimming and J lost 7 bases, with 13 bases between them. The CDR3 DNA sequence: TGTGCCAGCAGTTTTATCGGGGAAAGGCAGCCCCAGCATTTT. Its translation is CASSFIGERQPQHF.

The rearrangement uses TRBV5-4 and TRBJ1-2; D is ambiguous. The CDR3 extends over 12 amino acids. The germline V and J ends were trimmed by 2 bases and 2 bases, with 4 bases remaining between them. Germline V gene lookup returns CDR1 SGHNT and CDR2 YYREEE (reference sequence). CDR3 region: CASSFDNYGYTF. CDR3 coding DNA: TGTGCCAGCAGCTTTGACAACTATGGCTACACCTTC.

The chain joins TRBV10-2 to TRBJ2-3; 7 bases fit TRBD2. The J segment lost 0 bases and the V segment lost 4 bases, leaving 4 bases of the junction unmatched. The CDR3 length is 15 residues. CDR1 is WSHSY and CDR2 is SAAADI in the germline V gene. Here the CDR3 reads CASSGLAASTDTQYF. In nucleotides, the CDR3 is TGCGCCAGCAGTGGCCTAGCGGCTAGCACAGATACGCAGTATTTT.

The rearrangement links TRBV6-5 to TRBJ1-6; 8 nucleotides align to TRBD1. Per germline, CDR1 MNHEY and CDR2 SVGAGI. This CDR3 is 13 amino acids long. V shed 6 bases, J shed 7 bases, and the junction held 2 bases outside the gene matches. This CDR3 reads CASSGQGNSPLHF. For the CDR3, the DNA is TGTGCCAGCAGCGGACAGGGCAATTCACCCCTCCACTTT.

The table lists this clone with a count of one. CDR3 protein: CASTFPMGGDNYGYTF. The CDR3 DNA reads TGTGCCAGCACCTTTCCGATGGGGGGGGACAACTATGGCTACACCTTC. The chain has TRBV2 and TRBJ1-2; possibly TRBD1 for D (5 bases). Trimming took 7 bases from V and 2 from J, leaving 20 bases between them. This CDR3 contains 16 residues. The germline CDR1 and CDR2 sequences are SNHLY and FYNNEI.

The rearrangement links TRBV18 to TRBJ1-5, with TRBD1 matching 11 bases. V gave up 5 bases and J gave up 0 bases; unmatched junction bases: 3. The CDR3 has 16 residues. CDR1 KGHSH and CDR2 LQKENI come from the germline V gene. CDR3 residues: CASSSGQGGSNQPQHF. CDR3 DNA sequence: TGTGCCAGCTCATCGGGACAGGGGGGTAGCAATCAGCCCCAGCATTTT. Based on the CDR3 plus reference TRBV18 and TRBJ1-5, the full variable domain is NAGVMQNPRHLVRRRGQEARLRCSPMKGHSHVYWYRQLPEEGLKFMVYLQKENIIDESGMPKERFSAEFPKEGPSILRIQQVVRGDSAAYFCASSSGQGGSNQPQHFGDGTRLSIL.